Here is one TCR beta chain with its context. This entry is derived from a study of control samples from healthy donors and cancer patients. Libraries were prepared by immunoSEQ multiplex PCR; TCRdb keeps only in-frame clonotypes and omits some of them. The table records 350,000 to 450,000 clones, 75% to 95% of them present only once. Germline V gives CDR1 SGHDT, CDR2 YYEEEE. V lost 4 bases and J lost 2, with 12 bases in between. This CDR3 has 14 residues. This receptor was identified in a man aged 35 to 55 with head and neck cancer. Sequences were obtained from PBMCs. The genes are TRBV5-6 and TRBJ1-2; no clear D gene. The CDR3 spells CASSPVGVNYGYTF. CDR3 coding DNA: TGTGCCAGCAGCCCCGTCGGGGTAAACTATGGCTACACCTTC.